Sequencing of this T cell receptor beta chain was carried out in a study of T cell repertoires in cytomegalovirus infection. The CDR3 covers 15 residues. CDR1 is SGHVS and CDR2 is FNYEAQ in the germline V gene. After removal of 3 bases from V and 4 bases from J, the junction contained 4 bases not matched to a gene. This clonotype has ten or more counts. Its antigen is undetermined. TCRdb reprocessed the reads with MiXCR, giving one entry per CDR3 protein. The table lists around 310,000 distinct CDR3 sequences, 25% to 35% of them singletons. General study findings and limits: CMV carriers having the relevant HLA were flagged by cumulative public TCR beta family frequency.

This sequence joins TRBV7-6 and TRBJ2-1; 9 bases align to TRBD2. This TCR was recovered from a human donor in good health (CMV status not recorded). Some clones in this sample may be carry-over from other donors' samples. The source was cultured PBMCs, collected from culture after CMV antigen stimulation. In DNA, the CDR3 is TGTGCCAGCAGCTTCATGACTAGCGGTTACAATGAGCAGTTCTTC. Protein: CASSFMTSGYNEQFF.